This T cell receptor (beta chain) was sequenced for a study of shared clonotypes between healthy human individuals. Details on this clone: Antigen unknown.

Whole-study findings and limits: Sharing across four donors was highest in naive CD4 (around 5%) and lowest in memory CD8 (roughly 0.4%). Generation probabilities were higher for clonotypes shared across all four sorted-subset donors than for unshared ones.

TCRdb keeps only in-frame clones here, not all; method: immunoSEQ multiplex PCR. The table includes hundreds of thousands of clones, roughly 98% detected once. This CDR3 contains 15 residues. Trimming removed 6 bases at V and 1 base at J, with 13 bases between. Germline V gene lookup returns CDR1 KGHSH and CDR2 LQKENI. Terminally differentiated effector memory CD45RA+ cells were excluded by CCR7 positive selection of CD45RO-negative cells. The specimen sequenced was naive CD8+ T cells sorted from blood. The rearrangement joins TRBV18 to TRBJ2-1, with D perhaps matching TRBD1 (5 bases). The TCR sequence derives from a man under 40 in good health. The CDR3 DNA follows: TGTGCCAGCTCCCAGGGTTTGGGTTCCTACAATGAGCAGTTCTTC. Its translation: CASSQGLGSYNEQFF.